This passage covers 14 T cell receptor beta chains from one sample sequenced in a study of CD8 T cells in ankylosing spondylitis. From the 5' RACE reads, TCRdb called clonotypes with MiXCR, one entry per CDR3 protein. This sample has around 280,000 distinct CDR3 sequences; 20% occur once, and the top ten carry about 8.2%. Sequencing was performed on blood, either unsorted or a sorted T cell fraction (not recorded which). These receptors were taken from a male donor with ankylosing spondylitis or in good health (not recorded which).

The chain employs TRBV5-1 and TRBJ2-1, with D possibly being TRBD1 or TRBD2 (6 bases each). This CDR3 comprises 16 residues. Trimming cost V 5 bases and J 0 bases, with 15 bases left between them. Per germline, CDR1 SGHRS and CDR2 YFSETQ. This chain's CDR3 is CASSRGRRSSYNEQFF. The DNA of the CDR3 is TGCGCCAGCAGTAGGGGGAGGCGAAGCTCCTACAATGAGCAGTTCTTC. The entire variable domain, with the rest obtained from reference TRBV5-1 and TRBJ2-1, is as follows: KAGVTQTPRYLIKTRGQQVTLSCSPISGHRSVSWYQQTPGQGLQFLFEYFSETQRNKGNFPGRFSGRQFSNSRSEMNVSTLELGDSALYLCASSRGRRSSYNEQFFGPGTRLTVL.

The chain uses TRBV19 and TRBJ2-1, with a tentative D call TRBD2 (5 bases). The CDR3 runs 12 residues. The germline CDR1 and CDR2 sequences are LNHDA and SQIVND (reference sequence). With 3 bases removed from V and 6 bases from J, the gap between germline ends came to 6 bases. The chain's CDR3 is CASSMGVNEQFF. The CDR3 nucleotides are TGTGCCAGTAGTATGGGAGTCAATGAGCAGTTCTTC.

Only a few counts were recorded for this clonotype. The V and J genes are TRBV5-1 and TRBJ2-1; 10 bases align to TRBD1. This CDR3 is 15 amino acids long. Germline loops: CDR1 SGHRS, CDR2 YFSETQ. J gave up 2 bases and V 5 bases, and 4 bases lay outside the gene matches. The CDR3 DNA reads TGCGCCAGCAGGTCCGGACAGGGGGCCTACAATGAGCAGTTCTTC. Its protein product is CASRSGQGAYNEQFF.

The V and J genes are TRBV28 and TRBJ2-7; D assignment may be TRBD1 or TRBD2 (5 bases each). Germline CDR1 reads MDHEN; CDR2 reads SYDVKM. V was pared by 4 bases and J by 3 bases, with 10 bases between. The CDR3 runs to 13 residues. CDR3 region: CASSWGSDYEQYV. CDR3 DNA: TGTGCCAGCAGTTGGGGGTCGGACTACGAGCAGTACGTC.

V and J are TRBV29-1 and TRBJ2-3, with D perhaps TRBD1 or TRBD2 (5 bases each). Trimming shortened V by 7 bases and J by 4 bases, and 21 bases separated the two germline ends. Per the germline V gene, CDR1 is SQVTM and CDR2 is ANQGSEA. The CDR3 is 15 amino acids. CDR3 protein: CSGGRDLPRADTQYF. The CDR3 region has the DNA TGCAGCGGCGGCCGGGACCTGCCCAGGGCAGATACGCAGTATTTT.

This chain connects TRBV7-9 to TRBJ2-5, with TRBD1 matching over 7 bases. Germline CDR1 is SEHNR and CDR2 is FQNEAQ (reference sequence). The ends lost 3 bases at V and 2 bases at J; junction bases unmatched: 9. The CDR3 totals 16 residues. The CDR3 DNA is TGTGCCAGCAGCTTCTCCGGGACAGCCGCTCAAGAGACCCAGTACTTC. Residues: CASSFSGTAAQETQYF.

V gene TRBV24-1 combines with J gene TRBJ2-1; D unclear. V shed 0 bases and J shed 4 bases, with 3 bases lying between them. The length of the CDR3 is 13 residues. Germline-derived CDR1 and CDR2 are KGHDR and SFDVKD. The CDR3: CATSDLQYNEQFF. In DNA, the CDR3 is TGTGCCACCAGTGATTTGCAGTACAATGAGCAGTTCTTC.

The chain links TRBV20-1 to TRBJ1-1; TRBD1 aligns across 11 bases. The V gene's germline CDR1 is DFQATT and CDR2 SNEGSKA (reference sequence). The length of the CDR3 is 16 residues. Trimming removed 8 bases from V and 4 bases from J; junction bases left unmatched: 15. CDR3 region: CSTSPHTGTGGTEAFF. The CDR3 DNA follows: TGCAGTACGAGCCCCCACACCGGGACAGGGGGCACTGAAGCTTTCTTT.

This clonotype turned up a few times. This sequence joins TRBV12-3 or TRBV12-4 and TRBJ2-2, with a weak D call TRBD2 (6 bases). This CDR3 region has 13 residues. V was cut by 2 bases and J by 7 bases, with 8 bases left in between. CDR3 sequence (DNA): TGTGCCAGCAGTTTAACCGGGGGCGGGGAGCTGTTTTTT. Its protein is CASSLTGGGELFF.

With regard to this clonotype: Since a much larger clone is just one base distant, this may be a read error. The CDR3 region has the DNA TGTGCCATCAGTGAGTCTCCGACTACCTACAATGAGCAGTTCTTC. Translated, it gives CAISESPTTYNEQFF. The V and J genes are TRBV10-3 and TRBJ2-1; perhaps TRBD2 as D (5 bases). Trimming cost V 0 bases and J 2 bases, with 8 bases left between them. Per germline, CDR1 ENHRY and CDR2 SYGVKD. The CDR3 extends over 15 amino acids.

The chain recombines TRBV4-1 with TRBJ2-2; D ambiguous. V gave up 1 base and J gave up 1 base, with 13 bases separating them. Germline-derived CDR1 and CDR2 are MGHRA and YSYEKL. The CDR3 totals 17 residues. CDR3 nucleotide sequence: TGCGCCAGCAGCCAAGGTGGCGGCCTATTGAACACCGGGGAGCTGTTTTTT. Translated, it gives CASSQGGGLLNTGELFF.

Comment on this clonotype: Being one base from a much bigger clone, this may be a read error. V and J are TRBV29-1 and TRBJ1-2; D is possibly TRBD1 (6 bases). The germline V gene encodes CDR1 SQVTM and CDR2 ANQGSEA. The CDR3 runs 16 residues. CDR3 residues: CNVGSPGQMTTGGYTF. The CDR3 nucleotides are TGCAACGTGGGCAGTCCCGGACAGATGACAACGGGGGGCTACACCTTC.

The V call is TRBV11-2, the J call TRBJ1-1, with a possible D match to TRBD1 (5 bases). The germline V and J ends were trimmed by 5 bases and 4 bases, with 17 bases remaining between them. The CDR3 contains 15 residues. From germline, CDR1 is SGHAT and CDR2 FQNNGV. The CDR3, as DNA: TGTGCCAGCAGCCGACGGGGGGTCTTGCGCACTGAAGCTTTCTTT. Its protein is CASSRRGVLRTEAFF.

In this sample, this clonotype turned up many times. Lacking the conserved final phenylalanine or tryptophan, this CDR3 likely reflects a read error. No DNA is shown, since the ends of the CDR3 on it are uncertain; the CDR3 is the one TCRdb lists. This chain connects TRBV3-1 to TRBJ2-1; TRBD2 reflects the table's D call only, with no check against the DNA. The CDR3 spans 12 amino acids, including both terminal residues. The germline CDR1 and CDR2 sequences are LGHDT and YNNKEL (reference sequence). The CDR3 is CASSNSGRELTS.